One sample yielded the 29 T cell receptor beta chains listed below, sequenced in a study of HIV-infected patients and healthy controls. All unsorted peripheral T cells were captured because whole blood was used without fractionation. Reverse transcription used about 510 ng RNA and constant-region primers for alpha and beta. Using multiplexing indices, alpha and beta chain libraries were generated apart by chain-specific third strand synthesis. A single record per CDR3 protein comes from TCRdb applying MiXCR to the 5' RACE reads. Of approximately 9,500 distinct CDR3 sequences in the sample, about 5.2% were seen once. The sample in question was blood, obtained before antiretroviral therapy. The receptors were sampled from an adult with HIV infection.

This clonotype was observed a handful of times. The DNA of the CDR3 is TGCAGTGCTAGTGCCGGGCGGGAGCACAATGAGCAGTTCTTC. Translation gives CSASAGREHNEQFF. V usage is TRBV20-1 and J usage is TRBJ2-1; 7 bases fit TRBD2. The length of the CDR3 is 14 residues. After removal of 3 bases from V and 5 bases from J, the junction contained 7 bases not matched to a gene. Germline CDR1 and CDR2: DFQATT and SNEGSKA (reference sequence).

This clonotype was seen repeatedly, ten times or more. This sequence joins TRBV20-1 and TRBJ2-1; 9 nucleotides align to TRBD2. The CDR3 has 18 amino acids. The V gene end was trimmed by 4 bases and the J gene end by 2 bases; junction bases not matched to a gene: 15. Per the germline V gene, CDR1 is DFQATT and CDR2 is SNEGSKA (reference sequence). CDR3 region: CSAKDAPLAGDTYNEQFF. The CDR3 bases are TGCAGTGCTAAGGACGCACCGTTAGCGGGAGACACCTACAATGAGCAGTTCTTC.

This clonotype occurred many times. The V call is TRBV7-9, the J call TRBJ1-3; no firm D call. There are 16 residues in the CDR3. The germline gives CDR1 SEHNR, CDR2 FQNEAQ (reference sequence). V lost 1 base to trimming and J lost 3 bases, with 13 bases between them. The CDR3 DNA reads as TGTGCCAGCAGCTTAGTTCAGGAGGTTGGTGGAAACACCATATATTTT. Translated, it gives CASSLVQEVGGNTIYF.

In its sample, this clonotype was seen many times. This chain joins TRBV2 and TRBJ2-6; 12 bases agree with TRBD1. V was clipped by 6 bases and J by 4 bases; unmatched bases: 7. This CDR3 has 17 residues. Germline V CDR1 and CDR2: SNHLY, FYNNEI. CDR3 amino acids: CASSRDRGQIGANVLTF. CDR3 nucleotide sequence: TGTGCCAGCAGCCGGGACAGGGGGCAGATAGGGGCCAACGTCCTGACTTTC.

The sample holds many counts of this clonotype. This rearrangement joins TRBV10-1 to TRBJ2-3; 7 nucleotides align to TRBD2. The V and J ends lost 0 bases and 1 base, in that order; junction bases with no gene match: 4. Germline CDR1 is WNHNN and CDR2 is SYGVQD (reference sequence). This CDR3 spans 16 amino acids. CDR3 in amino acids: CASSESLAGGTDTQYF. The CDR3, as DNA: TGCGCCAGCAGTGAGTCGCTGGCGGGGGGCACAGATACGCAGTATTTT.

The table lists this clonotype with many counts. The rearrangement joins TRBV20-1 to TRBJ2-3; 7 bases fit TRBD2. This CDR3 comprises 17 residues. Trimming removed 3 bases from V and 4 bases from J; junction bases left unmatched: 16. Germline V gene sequence: CDR1 DFQATT, CDR2 SNEGSKA (reference sequence). In nucleotides, the CDR3 is TGCAGTGCTAGGGGACTAATAGAAAAGGGAACCCCAGATACGCAGTATTTT. Residues: CSARGLIEKGTPDTQYF.

This clonotype is medium-sized in the sample. The V call is TRBV27, the J call TRBJ2-1, with D tentatively TRBD2 (6 bases). V was clipped by 7 bases and J by 2 bases, with 12 bases between them. The germline gives CDR1 MNHEY, CDR2 SMNVEV (reference sequence). The CDR3 consists of 14 residues. CDR3: CASIGGATYNEQFF. The CDR3 bases are TGTGCCAGCATCGGCGGGGCCACCTACAATGAGCAGTTCTTC.

This clonotype came up many times. The V gene is TRBV2, the J gene TRBJ1-4, with D uncertain. Trimming shortened V by 6 bases and J by 8 bases, and 13 bases separated the two germline ends. Germline V lookup: CDR1 SNHLY, CDR2 FYNNEI. This CDR3 region has 13 residues. The DNA of the CDR3 is TGTGCCAGCAGGGCCCCCGGAGGGGAAAAACTGTTTTTT. Translation gives CASRAPGGEKLFF.

Many counts were recorded for this clonotype. The chain couples TRBV3-1 to TRBJ2-7; 14 bases line up with TRBD2. The J segment lost 4 bases and the V segment lost 1 base, leaving 3 bases of the junction unmatched. Germline V gene data show CDR1 as LGHDT and CDR2 as YNNKEL (reference sequence). This CDR3 region has 16 residues. CDR3 DNA sequence: TGTGCCAGCAGCCAAGGGACTAGCGGGAGGTGGTACGAGCAGTACTTC. It encodes CASSQGTSGRWYEQYF.

In its sample, this clonotype ranks as medium-sized. The rearrangement links TRBV5-5 to TRBJ1-1; the D gene is possibly TRBD1 (6 bases). Trimming removed 3 bases at V and 5 bases at J, with 8 bases between. Per germline, CDR1 SGHKS and CDR2 YYEKEE (reference sequence). This CDR3 has 12 amino acids. CDR3 DNA sequence: TGTGCCAGCAGCTATACAGGGACTGAAGCTTTCTTT. This codes for CASSYTGTEAFF.

In its sample, this clonotype ranks as medium-sized. The chain links TRBV20-1 to TRBJ2-7; 8 bases agree with TRBD1. The CDR3 runs 15 residues. CDR1 DFQATT and CDR2 SNEGSKA come from the germline V gene (reference sequence). V was pared by 3 bases and J by 0 bases, with 7 bases of the junction left unmatched. This CDR3 is CSARAGQGSSYEQYF. The DNA of the CDR3 is TGCAGTGCTAGGGCAGGACAGGGTAGCTCCTACGAGCAGTACTTC.

This chain connects TRBV27 to TRBJ1-6; D not resolved. Germline V gene data show CDR1 as MNHEY and CDR2 as SMNVEV (reference sequence). The CDR3 contains 12 residues. V was clipped by 3 bases and J by 8 bases, with 5 bases between them. This chain's CDR3 is CASSFSDSPLHF. Written as DNA, the CDR3 is TGTGCCAGCAGTTTTTCGGATTCACCCCTCCACTTT.

This clonotype rates as medium-sized. The chain links TRBV6-6 to TRBJ1-3; possible D gene TRBD1, 6 bases. V was trimmed by 4 bases and J by 0 bases, leaving 13 bases between them. The CDR3 is 16 residues long. Germline-derived CDR1 and CDR2 are MNHNY and SVGAGI (reference sequence). As DNA, the CDR3 is TGTGCCAGCAGTTCACCGGGACAAAGCTCTGGAAACACCATATATTTT. It codes for CASSSPGQSSGNTIYF.

This clonotype appeared many times. V and J are TRBV7-9 and TRBJ2-5, with unresolved D. Germline CDR1 SEHNR, CDR2 FQNEAQ (reference sequence). The V end was cut by 0 bases, the J end by 5 bases, with 13 bases between. The CDR3 contains 15 residues. The CDR3 here is CASSLASYSGETQYF. The CDR3 region has the DNA TGTGCCAGCAGCTTAGCGAGTTACTCCGGGGAGACCCAGTACTTC.

This chain's CDR3 is CASSPTDGFTQYF. The CDR3 DNA follows: TGTGCCAGCTCACCCACGGACGGTTTTACGCAGTATTTT. V is TRBV18 and J is TRBJ2-3; no definite D call. CDR1 and CDR2 from the germline V gene are KGHSH and LQKENI. The CDR3 consists of 13 residues. V was shortened by 3 bases and J by 8 bases, with 12 bases between the two germline ends.

This clonotype came up many times. The chain uses TRBV6-5 and TRBJ2-7; 9 nucleotides align to TRBD2. Germline V lookup: CDR1 MNHEY, CDR2 SVGAGI. The ends lost 0 bases at V and 4 bases at J; junction bases unmatched: 13. The CDR3 consists of 18 residues. The CDR3 DNA sequence: TGTGCCAGCAGTTACTCTAGAGGGGGTCTAGCGGGACGATACGAGCAGTACTTC. This encodes CASSYSRGGLAGRYEQYF.

This clonotype is medium-sized within its sample. The CDR3: CASSNGQGGSDTQYF. As DNA, the CDR3 is TGTGCCAGCAGTAACGGACAGGGAGGGTCAGATACGCAGTATTTT. This chain links TRBV12-3 or TRBV12-4 with TRBJ2-3, with D maybe TRBD1 (8 bases). This CDR3 spans 15 amino acids. The ends were cut back, 5 bases at V and 4 bases at J, with 16 bases in the middle.

In this sample, this clonotype turned up many times. The chain recombines TRBV2 with TRBJ2-1; 10 bases are a match to TRBD2. Trimming removed 2 bases from V and 5 bases from J; junction bases left unmatched: 9. Germline lookup yields CDR1 SNHLY and CDR2 FYNNEI. CDR3 size: 17 residues. The CDR3 reads CASSETASGGYNNEQFF. CDR3 DNA: TGTGCCAGCAGTGAAACAGCTAGCGGGGGCTACAACAATGAGCAGTTCTTC.

This clonotype occurred many times. The rearrangement joins TRBV7-9 to TRBJ2-7; 9 nucleotides align to TRBD1. Unmatched junction bases numbered 3, after V lost 4 bases and J lost 2 bases. Germline V CDR1 and CDR2: SEHNR, FQNEAQ (reference sequence). The CDR3 is 14 residues long. CDR3 sequence reads: CASSSGTGTYEQYF. The CDR3 bases are TGTGCCAGCAGCTCCGGGACAGGGACCTACGAGCAGTACTTC.

This clonotype appeared many times. The chain is built from TRBV20-1 and TRBJ2-7; D is undetermined. V was shortened by 0 bases and J by 7 bases, with 7 bases between the two germline ends. The CDR3 length is 11 residues. Germline V gives CDR1 DFQATT, CDR2 SNEGSKA (reference sequence). In DNA form, the CDR3 reads TGCAGTGCTAGAGATGGACGTGAGCAGTACTTC. Its translation: CSARDGREQYF.

This clonotype was seen many times. The V call is TRBV20-1, the J call TRBJ2-7; D is unclear. Trimming removed 3 bases at V and 5 bases at J, with 14 bases between. Germline V gene lookup returns CDR1 DFQATT and CDR2 SNEGSKA (reference sequence). CDR3 size: 13 residues. The CDR3 coding sequence is TGCAGTGCTAGGCCTCGTGGGCTGGACGAGCAGTACTTC. Protein sequence: CSARPRGLDEQYF.

By sample fraction, this clonotype is medium-sized. The CDR3 DNA reads TGCAGCGTTGGAGGAAACAACGAGAACACTGAAGCTTTCTTT. Translation gives CSVGGNNENTEAFF. The chain is built from TRBV29-1 and TRBJ1-1; no clear D gene. The germline V gene has CDR1 SQVTM and CDR2 ANQGSEA. The CDR3 contains 14 residues. With 4 bases removed from V and 1 base from J, the gap between germline ends came to 13 bases.

This clonotype was detected many times. V usage is TRBV9 and J usage is TRBJ2-5, with 14 positions matching TRBD2. Looked up from germline, CDR1 is SGDLS and CDR2 is YYNGEE. The CDR3 contains 15 residues. Losses at the gene ends were 4 bases for V and 4 bases for J; bases not matched to a gene: 3. In DNA form, the CDR3 reads TGTGCCAGCAGCTTAGGACTAGCGGGAGGAGAGACCCAGTACTTC. Translating gives CASSLGLAGGETQYF. The complete variable domain, with remaining parts taken from reference TRBV9 and TRBJ2-5, reads DSGVTQTPKHLITATGQRVTLRCSPRSGDLSVYWYQQSLDQGLQFLIQYYNGEERAKGNILERFSAQQFPDLHSELNLSSLELGDSALYFCASSLGLAGGETQYFGPGTRLLVL.

In this sample, this clonotype turned up many times. The gene calls are TRBV10-3 and TRBJ1-2; 9 positions agree with TRBD1. Germline values: CDR1 ENHRY, CDR2 SYGVKD. The junction had 8 bases not matched to a gene; V was cut back by 5 bases and J by 7 bases. The CDR3 totals 14 residues. The CDR3 region is CAISPETGGSGYTF. As DNA, the CDR3 is TGTGCCATCAGTCCCGAGACAGGGGGGAGTGGCTACACCTTC.

This clonotype has ten or more counts. J is TRBJ1-1 and V is TRBV29-1; D is unresolved. V gave up 3 bases and J gave up 4 bases, with 15 bases separating them. The CDR3 is 14 amino acids. Germline assignment: CDR1 SQVTM and CDR2 ANQGSEA. CDR3 bases: TGCAGCGTTGACCCCGGACGGTGGGCCACTGAAGCTTTCTTT. Residues: CSVDPGRWATEAFF. Drawing the rest from reference TRBV29-1 and TRBJ1-1, the complete variable domain is SAVISQKPSRDICQRGTSLTIQCQVDSQVTMMFWYRQQPGQSLTLIATANQGSEATYESGFVIDKFPISRPNLTFSTLTVSNMSPEDSSIYLCSVDPGRWATEAFFGQGTRLTVV.

CDR3 DNA sequence: TGCAGTGCCCCGGTGAGCGGGGCCGCACGGGATACGCAGTATTTT. This gives the protein CSAPVSGAARDTQYF. V is TRBV20-1 and J is TRBJ2-3; 7 bases match TRBD2. CDR3 length: 15 residues. Germline V gene data show CDR1 as DFQATT and CDR2 as SNEGSKA (reference sequence). V lost 6 bases to trimming and J lost 6 bases; unmatched junction nucleotides: 15.

This clonotype has ten or more counts. V is TRBV24-1 and J is TRBJ2-3; D remains ambiguous. Germline CDR1 reads KGHDR; CDR2 reads SFDVKD. The V gene lost 4 bases and the J gene lost 5 bases, with 9 bases spanning the gap. This CDR3 spans 13 amino acids. The CDR3 protein is CATSDPSEDTQYF. For the CDR3, the DNA is TGTGCCACCAGTGACCCCTCCGAAGATACGCAGTATTTT.

This clonotype is medium-sized (0.01 to 0.1%) by share. The rearrangement links TRBV2 to TRBJ2-1, with TRBD2 identical over 8 bases. V trimming: 0 bases; J trimming: 4 bases; junction bases outside the gene matches: 2. The germline V gene has CDR1 SNHLY and CDR2 FYNNEI. CDR3 size: 15 residues. CDR3 sequence reads: CASSEAGGAYNEQFF. CDR3 nucleotide sequence: TGTGCCAGCAGTGAAGCCGGGGGGGCGTACAATGAGCAGTTCTTC.

A few counts support this clonotype. The chain employs TRBV27 and TRBJ2-7; 12 bases align to TRBD2. Germline assignment: CDR1 MNHEY and CDR2 SMNVEV (reference sequence). The CDR3 runs to 15 residues. The V segment lost 4 bases and the J segment 4 bases; nucleotides outside the gene matches: 5. The CDR3 region is CASSSASGGAYEQYF. CDR3 coding DNA: TGTGCCAGCAGTTCCGCTAGCGGGGGGGCGTACGAGCAGTACTTC.